This T cell receptor beta chain was identified in a study of TIL therapy for anti-PD-1-resistant metastatic lung cancer. Time point here: pre-treatment sample, taken before nivolumab and TIL therapy. Germline V gives CDR1 SGHDN, CDR2 FVKESK. Trimming cost V 1 base and J 3 bases; bases outside gene matches: 13. The CDR3 loop spans 19 amino acids. This was the immunoSEQ v3 assay. The protocol was immunoSEQ multiplex PCR, while the TCRdb copy is restricted to in-frame clones and leaves out a portion. Of tens of thousands of clones in the sample, 80% to 90% were seen once. Sample: blood, taken at baseline. The chain carries TRBV14 and TRBJ1-3; 9 nucleotides align to TRBD1. The source of this sequence is a person aged 25-85 years with non-small cell lung cancer. CDR3 loop: CASSQVSRRTGEGGNTIYF. The CDR3 coding sequence is TGTGCCAGCAGCCAAGTATCTAGGCGGACAGGGGAAGGTGGAAACACCATATATTTT.